The T cell receptor (beta chain) under discussion was sequenced for a study of CD8+CD57+ T cells in acquired aplastic anemia. The study profiled TCR beta VDJ and CDR3 using genomic DNA as template. TCRdb independently ran MiXCR on the reads; one entry per CDR3 protein. Among some 160,000 distinct CDR3 sequences listed, around half were seen once. V was clipped by 11 bases and J by 8 bases; unmatched bases: 17. In germline, CDR1 is SNHLY, CDR2 FYNNEI. The CDR3 totals 14 residues. By flow cytometry, patients selected for sequencing had shown an expansion of CD8+CD57+ cells. This clonotype occurred many times.

The V call is TRBV2, the J call TRBJ2-5; 7 bases match TRBD1. The specimen was sorted CD4+, CD8+, or CD8+CD57+ T cells (not recorded which) from PBMCs. This sequence originates from a human donor with aplastic anemia. The CDR3 bases are TGTGCCGGGAGAGGGTGGACAGGCTCGGAAACCCAGTACTTC. It is translated as CAGRGWTGSETQYF.